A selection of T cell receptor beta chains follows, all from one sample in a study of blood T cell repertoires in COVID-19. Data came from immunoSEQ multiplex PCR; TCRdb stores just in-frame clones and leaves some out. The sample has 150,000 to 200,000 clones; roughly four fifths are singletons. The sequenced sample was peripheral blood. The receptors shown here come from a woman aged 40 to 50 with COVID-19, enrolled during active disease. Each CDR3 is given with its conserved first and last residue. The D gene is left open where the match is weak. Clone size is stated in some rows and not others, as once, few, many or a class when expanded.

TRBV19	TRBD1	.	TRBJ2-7	CASRIRGQGAPGEQYF	TGTGCCAGTAGGATCCGTGGACAGGGGGCCCCGGGAGAGCAGTACTTC
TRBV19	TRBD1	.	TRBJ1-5	CASSMGQAVQPQHF	TGTGCCAGTAGTATGGGACAGGCCGTACAGCCCCAGCATTTT
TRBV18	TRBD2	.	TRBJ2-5	CASSPGTSGHRGETQYF	TGTGCCAGCTCACCCGGGACTAGCGGGCACCGTGGAGAGACCCAGTACTTC
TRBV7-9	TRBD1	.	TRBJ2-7	CASSPGQGKQYF	TGTGCCAGCAGCCCCGGACAGGGCAAGCAGTACTTC
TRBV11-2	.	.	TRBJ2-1	CASSLEALGEQFF	TGTGCCAGCAGCTTAGAAGCGTTAGGTGAGCAGTTCTTC
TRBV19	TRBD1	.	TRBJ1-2	CASSLQGANYGYTF	TGTGCCAGTAGCCTACAGGGGGCGAACTATGGCTACACCTTC
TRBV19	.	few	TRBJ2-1	CASSIYPDRSYNEQFF	TGTGCCAGTAGTATTTACCCCGACAGATCCTACAATGAGCAGTTCTTC
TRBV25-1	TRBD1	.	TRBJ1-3	CASSAGQGLGNTIYF	TGTGCCAGCAGTGCAGGACAGGGGCTCGGAAACACCATATATTTT
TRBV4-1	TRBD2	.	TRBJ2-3	CASSQPSSGGADTQYF	TGCGCCAGCAGCCAACCATCTTCCGGGGGGGCGGATACGCAGTATTTT
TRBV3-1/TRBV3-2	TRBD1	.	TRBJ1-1	CASSQGQGERNTEAFF	TGTGCCAGCAGCCAAGGACAGGGGGAAAGGAACACTGAAGCTTTCTTT
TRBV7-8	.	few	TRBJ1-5	CASSAPGAVVGPQHF	TGTGCCAGCAGCGCTCCCGGCGCGGTTGTGGGGCCCCAGCATTTT
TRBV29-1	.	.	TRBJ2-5	CSVGVAGGETQYF	TGCAGCGTTGGTGTCGCTGGGGGGGAGACCCAGTACTTC
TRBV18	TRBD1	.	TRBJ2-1	CASSLLSGTAYNEQFF	TGTGCCAGCTCACTTCTCTCCGGGACAGCATACAATGAGCAGTTCTTC
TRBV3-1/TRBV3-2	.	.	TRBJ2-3	CASSKDPSRLQGGRTDTQYF	TGTGCCAGCAGCAAAGATCCATCCAGATTACAGGGTGGACGCACAGATACGCAGTATTTT
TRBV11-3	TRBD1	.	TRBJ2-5	CASSPGQDFGETQYF	TGTGCCAGCAGCCCGGGACAGGATTTTGGGGAGACCCAGTACTTC
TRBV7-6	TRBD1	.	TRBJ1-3	CASSAGQLGNSGNTIYF	TGTGCCAGCAGCGCGGGACAGCTAGGCAACTCTGGAAACACCATATATTTT
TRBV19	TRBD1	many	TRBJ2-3	CASSIAGTDRGLWTQYF	TGTGCCAGTAGTATAGCTGGTACGGACAGGGGATTGTGGACGCAGTATTTT
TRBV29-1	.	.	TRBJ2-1	CSVILPGTSVSYNEQFF	TGCAGCGTTATCCTACCAGGGACATCTGTATCCTACAATGAGCAGTTCTTC
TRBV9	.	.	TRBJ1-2	CASSAPGGMYGYTF	TGTGCCAGCAGCGCCCCGGGGGGAATGTATGGCTACACCTTC
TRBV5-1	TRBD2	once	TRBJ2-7	CASSRLAPVGEQYF	TGCGCCAGCAGCAGACTAGCACCCGTGGGGGAGCAGTACTTC
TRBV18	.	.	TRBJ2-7	CASSLAQGYEQYF	TGTGCCAGCTCACTTGCTCAGGGCTACGAGCAGTACTTC
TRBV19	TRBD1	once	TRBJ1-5	CASSIYFGQGVTPQHF	TGTGCCAGTAGTATTTATTTCGGACAGGGGGTAACGCCCCAGCATTTT
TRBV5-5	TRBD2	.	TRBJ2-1	CASRWGGGNEQFF	TGTGCCAGCAGATGGGGGGGAGGCAATGAGCAGTTCTTC
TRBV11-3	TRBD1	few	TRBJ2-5	CASSLGDSGTGVETQYF	TGTGCCAGCAGCTTAGGCGACTCCGGGACAGGGGTGGAGACCCAGTACTTC
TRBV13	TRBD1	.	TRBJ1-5	CASRTGPGVPQHF	TGTGCCAGCAGGACAGGGCCCGGGGTTCCCCAGCATTTT
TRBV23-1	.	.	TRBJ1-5	CASSQVRGNQPQHF	TGCGCCAGCAGTCAGGTCAGGGGTAATCAGCCCCAGCATTTT